This TCR beta chain was observed in a study of cytomegalovirus exposure and HLA in healthy donors. Findings and limits, study-wide: Donors belonging to an Asian-associated ancestry cluster reportedly showed fewer N-insertions in productive TCRs than the 666-donor mean, according to what a later analysis found. Later on, an analysis tied roughly 17,000 TCR beta sequences to HLA alleles at 0.05 false discovery rate.

The CDR3 length is 14 residues. Germline-derived CDR1 and CDR2 are SQVTM and ANQGSEA. The germline V and J ends were trimmed by 7 bases and 2 bases, with 17 bases remaining between them. At collection, donors were nominally healthy, but unrecorded immune exposures were probable. A word on this clone: Its antigen is currently unknown.

In the PCR, 60 Vbeta and 13 Jbeta primers were used. Generated by immunoSEQ multiplex PCR, the TCRdb table keeps only in-frame clones and is missing some. The sample lists around 100,000 clones, about 68% occurring once. The sequenced sample consisted of PBMCs. J is TRBJ1-2 and V is TRBV29-1; D gene ambiguous. This TCR was recovered from a male donor in good health and CMV-seropositive. The CDR3 sequence: CSAGVGNLNYGYTF. In DNA, the CDR3 is TGCAGCGCCGGGGTTGGGAATCTCAACTATGGCTACACCTTC.